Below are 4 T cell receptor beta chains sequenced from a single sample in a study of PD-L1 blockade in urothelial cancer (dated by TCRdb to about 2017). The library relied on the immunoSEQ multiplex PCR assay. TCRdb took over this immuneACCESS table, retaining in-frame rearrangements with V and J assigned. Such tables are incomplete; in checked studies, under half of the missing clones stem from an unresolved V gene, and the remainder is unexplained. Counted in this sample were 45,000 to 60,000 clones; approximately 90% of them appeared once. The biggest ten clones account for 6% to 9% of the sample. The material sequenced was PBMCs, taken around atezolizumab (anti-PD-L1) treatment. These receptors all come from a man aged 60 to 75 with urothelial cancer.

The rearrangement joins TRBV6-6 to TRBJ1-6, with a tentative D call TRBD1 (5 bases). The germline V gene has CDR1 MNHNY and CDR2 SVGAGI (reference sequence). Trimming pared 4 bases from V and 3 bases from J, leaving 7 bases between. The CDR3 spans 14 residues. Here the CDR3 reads CASSLDSYNSPLHF. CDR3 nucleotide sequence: TGTGCCAGCAGTTTAGACAGCTATAATTCACCCCTCCACTTT.

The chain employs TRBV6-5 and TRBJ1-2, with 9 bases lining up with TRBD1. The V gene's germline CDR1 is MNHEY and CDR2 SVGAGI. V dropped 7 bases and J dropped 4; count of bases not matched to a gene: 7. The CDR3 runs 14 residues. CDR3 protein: CASTLKTGGYGYTF. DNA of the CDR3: TGTGCCAGCACCCTAAAGACAGGGGGCTATGGCTACACCTTC.

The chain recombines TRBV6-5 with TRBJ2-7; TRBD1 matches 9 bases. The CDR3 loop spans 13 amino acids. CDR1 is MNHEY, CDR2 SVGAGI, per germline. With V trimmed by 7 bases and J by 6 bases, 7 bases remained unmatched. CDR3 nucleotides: TGTGCCAGCAAGCGGGACAGGGTCGGCGAGCAGTACTTC. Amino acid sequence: CASKRDRVGEQYF.

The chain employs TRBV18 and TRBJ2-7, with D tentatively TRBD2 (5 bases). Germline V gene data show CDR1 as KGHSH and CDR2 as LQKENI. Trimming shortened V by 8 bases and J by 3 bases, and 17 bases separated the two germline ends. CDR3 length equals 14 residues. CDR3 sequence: CASPRVGEGYEQYF. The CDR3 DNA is TGTGCCAGCCCCCGGGTGGGAGAGGGCTACGAGCAGTACTTC.